This TCR beta chain came from a study of shared clonotypes between healthy human individuals. Study-wide points: Only blood samples were collected, and tissue repertoires likely differ.

Concerning this clone itself: No antigen is known for it.

Genomic DNA from each subset was divided evenly over several immunoSEQ plates. Clones were sequenced by immunoSEQ multiplex PCR, and TCRdb holds only the in-frame ones, with some missing. The sample contains about 1.5 million clones, approximately 98% of which appear only once. Germline CDR1 reads LNHNV; CDR2 reads YYDKDF (reference sequence). CDR3 size: 19 residues. J gave up 4 bases and V 2 bases, and 8 bases lay outside the gene matches. Every contributor of samples was a Caucasian grown-up residing in Nashville, Tennessee. In the CD4+ fraction, cells were divided into CD45RA+ naive and CD45RA-negative memory subsets.

This receptor was identified in a man aged 30 to 45 in good health. The rearrangement joins TRBV15 to TRBJ2-2; 15 bases align to TRBD2. The sequenced sample was naive CD4+ T cells sorted from blood. As to subset: CD45RA+ positively selected. CDR3 in DNA: TGTGCCACCAGCAGACCTCGGGGACTAGCGGGAGGTGGCACCGGGGAGCTGTTTTTT. Amino acid sequence: CATSRPRGLAGGGTGELFF.